This passage covers 16 T cell receptor beta chains from one sample sequenced in a study of T cell responses to AZD1222 COVID-19 vaccine. Assay: immunoSEQ multiplex PCR; the TCRdb copy retains only in-frame clones and omits some. The sample has 150,000 to 200,000 clones; about 87% are singletons. The sample consisted of peripheral blood, taken on day 0 of MenACWY control vaccination. These receptors all stem from an adult in good health.

On this clone itself: Other DNA sequences in this sample translate to the same CDR3. CDR3 DNA: TGTGCCAGCAGTCTCCCAGGAACTGAAGCTTTCTTT. It is translated as CASSLPGTEAFF. The J gene is TRBJ1-1, the V gene TRBV28, with D unclear. The length of the CDR3 is 12 residues. CDR1 and CDR2 (germline): MDHEN, SYDVKM. V was clipped by 5 bases and J by 5 bases, with 9 bases between them.

A single count supports this clone. The same CDR3 arises from other DNA sequences in this sample as well. This chain links TRBV28 with TRBJ1-6, with 10 bases identical to TRBD1. This CDR3 comprises 15 residues. The germline gives CDR1 MDHEN, CDR2 SYDVKM. The ends lost 11 bases at V and 4 bases at J; junction bases unmatched: 8. CDR3 DNA sequence: TGTGCCTCCTCTAGGGGACAGGGGTATAATTCACCCCTCCACTTT. Residues: CASSRGQGYNSPLHF.

This chain uses TRBV6-1 with TRBJ2-3; unclear D gene. V lost 1 base and J 8 bases, leaving 13 bases between the germline ends. In germline, CDR1 is MNHNS, CDR2 SASEGT. CDR3 size: 14 residues. The CDR3 is CASSEGSLMGTQYF. The CDR3 nucleotides are TGTGCCAGCAGTGAAGGCTCTTTGATGGGTACGCAGTATTTT.

J is TRBJ2-7 and V is TRBV6-5, with a possible D match to TRBD2 (6 bases). The V end was cut by 0 bases, the J end by 0 bases, with 6 bases between. This CDR3 spans 14 amino acids. Germline V gives CDR1 MNHEY, CDR2 SVGAGI. The CDR3, as DNA: TGTGCCAGCAGTTACTCCGGGAGCTCCTACGAGCAGTACTTC. Protein sequence: CASSYSGSSYEQYF.

The chain links TRBV28 to TRBJ2-1; 11 positions match TRBD2. After removal of 5 bases from V and 4 bases from J, the junction contained 7 bases not matched to a gene. The CDR3 covers 16 residues. Germline V lookup: CDR1 MDHEN, CDR2 SYDVKM. The CDR3 DNA follows: TGTGCCAGCAGTGTTAGCGGGAGGGCCGGATACAATGAGCAGTTCTTC. Its translation: CASSVSGRAGYNEQFF.

Comment on this clone: One end of the junction varies from germline; a read error may be responsible. The chain employs TRBV20-1 and TRBJ2-3, with a weak D call TRBD2 (7 bases). CDR1 is DFQATT and CDR2 is SNEGSKA in the germline V gene (reference sequence). This CDR3 has 11 amino acids. CDR3 protein: CSPRGGDTQYF. CDR3 in DNA: TGCAGTCCTAGGGGGGGTGATACGCAGTATTTT.

V usage is TRBV27 and J usage is TRBJ2-3; 7 bases match TRBD2. The junction had 4 bases not matched to a gene; V was cut back by 1 base and J by 0 bases. Per germline, CDR1 MNHEY and CDR2 SMNVEV (reference sequence). This CDR3 contains 16 residues. The CDR3 DNA sequence: TGTGCCAGCAGTTTATTAACTAGCGCGAGCACAGATACGCAGTATTTT. Protein sequence: CASSLLTSASTDTQYF.

For the CDR3, the DNA is TGTGCCAGCAGTGGAGCGGGGACTAGCACCGGGGAGCTGTTTTTT. Amino acid sequence: CASSGAGTSTGELFF. This rearrangement joins TRBV2 to TRBJ2-2; TRBD2 matches 8 bases. Germline V gene lookup returns CDR1 SNHLY and CDR2 FYNNEI. The CDR3 consists of 15 residues. J was trimmed by 4 bases and V by 4 bases; bases with no gene match: 5.

The chain combines TRBV5-1 with TRBJ2-3; a weak D match, TRBD2 (7 bases). In germline, CDR1 is SGHRS, CDR2 YFSETQ. The CDR3 length is 15 residues. With 3 bases removed from V and 4 bases from J, the gap between germline ends came to 15 bases. The CDR3 DNA sequence: TGCGCCAGCAGCTGGGGGGGCCTTAACTCAGATACGCAGTATTTT. It encodes CASSWGGLNSDTQYF.

The gene calls are TRBV28 and TRBJ1-1; perhaps TRBD1 as D (5 bases). V dropped 6 bases and J dropped 6 bases, with 11 bases sitting between them. This CDR3 comprises 12 residues. Germline CDR1 MDHEN, CDR2 SYDVKM. For the CDR3, the DNA is TGTGCCAGCAGGCTAACAGGATCTGAAGCTTTCTTT. Protein sequence: CASRLTGSEAFF.

The rearrangement joins TRBV6-1 to TRBJ2-7; D is undetermined. The germline V gene encodes CDR1 MNHNS and CDR2 SASEGT. The CDR3 extends over 13 amino acids. V was shortened by 2 bases and J by 4 bases, with 9 bases between the two germline ends. DNA for the CDR3: TGTGCCAGCAGTGAACCGGCTTCTTACGAGCAGTACTTC. Amino acids: CASSEPASYEQYF.

This sequence joins TRBV11-2 and TRBJ2-7, with TRBD1 as a possible D gene (6 bases). The germline V gene encodes CDR1 SGHAT and CDR2 FQNNGV. V lost 3 bases, J lost 4 bases, and 10 bases lay in between. The CDR3 is 13 amino acids. CDR3 amino acids: CASSFGQTYEQYF. The CDR3 nucleotides are TGTGCCAGCAGCTTTGGACAGACATACGAGCAGTACTTC.

The chain recombines TRBV7-8 with TRBJ2-2, with D uncertain. CDR3 length: 12 amino acids. Germline V gene data show CDR1 as SGHVS and CDR2 as FQNEAQ. Trimming took 2 bases from V and 4 from J, leaving 2 bases between them. The CDR3 sequence: CASSLLTGELFF. CDR3 in DNA: TGTGCCAGCAGCTTACTCACCGGGGAGCTGTTTTTT. Using reference TRBV7-8 and TRBJ2-2 for the parts outside the CDR3, the full variable domain is GAGVSQSPRYKVAKRGQDVALRCDPISGHVSLFWYQQALGQGPEFLTYFQNEAQLDKSGLPSDRFFAERPEGSVSTLKIQRTQQEDSAVYLCASSLLTGELFFGEGSRLTVL.

CDR3 loop: CASSQRGATNEKLFF. The CDR3 region has the DNA TGTGCCAGCAGCCAGCGGGGCGCAACTAATGAAAAACTGTTTTTT. The chain links TRBV5-6 to TRBJ1-4; tentative D call: TRBD1 (5 bases). Deletions cut 4 bases from V and 0 bases from J, with 10 bases between. The CDR3 runs to 15 residues. The germline CDR1 and CDR2 sequences are SGHDT and YYEEEE.

The rearrangement joins TRBV28 to TRBJ1-3, with a weak D call TRBD1 (5 bases). Germline V gives CDR1 MDHEN, CDR2 SYDVKM. This CDR3 comprises 18 residues. V lost 5 bases and J lost 2, with 22 bases in between. The CDR3 DNA reads as TGTGCCAGCAGTCCTCCTCTGGGGGGGGAACTCCCTGGAAACACCATATATTTT. Residues: CASSPPLGGELPGNTIYF.

This clone was seen more than once but under ten times. This sequence joins TRBV5-1 and TRBJ2-7, with D tentatively TRBD1 (6 bases). This CDR3 has 14 residues. CDR1 is SGHRS and CDR2 is YFSETQ in the germline V gene. V lost 1 base and J lost 2, with 10 bases in between. CDR3 in DNA: TGCGCCAGCAGCTTGACAGGGCCAACCTACGAGCAGTACTTC. It codes for CASSLTGPTYEQYF.